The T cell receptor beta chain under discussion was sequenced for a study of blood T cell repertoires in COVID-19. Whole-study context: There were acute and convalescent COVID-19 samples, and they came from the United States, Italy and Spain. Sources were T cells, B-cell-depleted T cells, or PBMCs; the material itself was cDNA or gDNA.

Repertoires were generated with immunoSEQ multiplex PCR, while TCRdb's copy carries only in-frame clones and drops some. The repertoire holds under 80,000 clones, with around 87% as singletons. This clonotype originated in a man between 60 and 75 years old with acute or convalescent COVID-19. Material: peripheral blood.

CDR3 protein: CASSSTATGQLPSGANVLTF. The DNA of the CDR3 is TGTGCCAGTAGTTCGACAGCAACTGGACAGCTCCCCTCTGGGGCCAACGTCCTGACTTTC. The V and J genes are TRBV19 and TRBJ2-6; TRBD1 might be the D (6 bases). Trimming pared 5 bases from V and 0 bases from J, leaving 23 bases between. The germline V gene has CDR1 LNHDA and CDR2 SQIVND (reference sequence). CDR3 length equals 20 residues.